This TCR beta chain was obtained from a study of cytomegalovirus exposure and HLA in healthy donors. The PCR made use of 60 Vbeta and 13 Jbeta primers. TCRdb's table, derived via immunoSEQ multiplex PCR, lists solely in-frame clones and lacks some. The data contain roughly 100,000 clones, about four fifths of them seen just once; the ten biggest clones take up 10%. Study-wide results and caveats: In a later analysis, a missense DCLRE1C variant was linked to TCR beta V- and J-gene trimming. A few chains tied to CMV proved CMV antigen-specific in vitro.

This CDR3 has 14 amino acids. CDR1 and CDR2 from the germline V gene are SNHLY and FYNNEI. V lost 7 bases to trimming and J lost 4 bases; unmatched junction nucleotides: 7. Notes on this clone: The target antigen is unknown.

Sequenced material: PBMCs. The rearrangement joins TRBV2 to TRBJ2-1; 7 bases line up with TRBD1. The sequence was collected from a human donor in good health. CDR3 in DNA: TGTGCCAGCATTCAGACAGGGCCTTACAATGAGCAGTTCTTC. This encodes CASIQTGPYNEQFF.